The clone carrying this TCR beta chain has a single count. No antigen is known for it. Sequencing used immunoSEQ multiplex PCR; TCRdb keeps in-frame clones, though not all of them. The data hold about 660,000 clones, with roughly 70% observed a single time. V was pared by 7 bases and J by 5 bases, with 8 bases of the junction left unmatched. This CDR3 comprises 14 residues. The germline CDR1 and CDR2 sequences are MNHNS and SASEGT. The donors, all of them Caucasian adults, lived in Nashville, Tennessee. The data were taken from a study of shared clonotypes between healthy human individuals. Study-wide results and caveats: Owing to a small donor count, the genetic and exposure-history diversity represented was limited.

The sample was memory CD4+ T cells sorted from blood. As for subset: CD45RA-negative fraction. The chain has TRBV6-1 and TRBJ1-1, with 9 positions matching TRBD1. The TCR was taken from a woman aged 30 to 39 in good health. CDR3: CASTQGAAGTEAFF. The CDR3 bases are TGTGCCAGCACACAGGGGGCCGCGGGGACTGAAGCTTTCTTT.